A single sample is the source of the 4 T cell receptor beta chains below, sequenced in a study of beta chain features in type 1 diabetes. The entirety of the isolated RNA underwent reverse transcription, so expressed TCRB transcripts were sequenced. TCRdb's table, derived via immunoSEQ multiplex PCR, lists solely in-frame clones and lacks some. The table shows around 250,000 clones, with around an eighth occurring only once. Points from the study as a whole: When Type 1 diabetes patients were examined, their TCRB CDR3s proved moderately but significantly shorter in all four CD4+ subsets.

Their antigen targets remain unknown. The sequenced material came from naive CD4+ T cells from blood. The receptors were sampled from a young man with type 1 diabetes.

This clone occurred a few times. The chain is built from TRBV29-1 and TRBJ2-7; 8 positions match TRBD2. CDR3 length equals 16 residues. The V segment lost 4 bases and the J segment 6 bases; nucleotides outside the gene matches: 17. From germline, CDR1 is SQVTM and CDR2 ANQGSEA. The CDR3 protein is CSVATTPGLGMREQYF. The CDR3 bases are TGCAGCGTTGCTACTACCCCGGGACTAGGTATGCGCGAGCAGTACTTC.

The V and J genes are TRBV5-1 and TRBJ1-1; D gene unclear. The germline V gene has CDR1 SGHRS and CDR2 YFSETQ. The CDR3 is made up of 14 amino acids. Deletions cut 2 bases from V and 4 bases from J, with 12 bases between. In nucleotides, the CDR3 is TGCGCCAGCAGCTTACTCAAATCAGGCACTGAAGCTTTCTTT. Residues: CASSLLKSGTEAFF.

V usage is TRBV28 and J usage is TRBJ2-2, with a weak D call TRBD1 (6 bases). The CDR3 is 15 amino acids. The V end lost 5 bases, the J end lost 7 bases, and 17 bases lay between the germline ends. Germline V lookup: CDR1 MDHEN, CDR2 SYDVKM. CDR3 nucleotides: TGTGCCAGCAGTATCCCCTCAGGGGCCCACGGGGAGCTGTTTTTT. Its translation: CASSIPSGAHGELFF.

Here the CDR3 DNA reads TGTGCCAGCAGCTCCCGTCCGACAGGAAATGTTTATGGCTACACCTTC. It specifies CASSSRPTGNVYGYTF. This chain uses TRBV7-2 with TRBJ1-2, with a weak D call TRBD1 (6 bases). This CDR3 is 16 amino acids long. Germline V gives CDR1 SGHTA, CDR2 FQGNSA. Trimming left V 4 bases short and J 5 bases short, with 20 bases between.